One sample yielded the 18 T cell receptor beta chains listed below, sequenced in a study of shared clonotypes between healthy human individuals. CD45RO-negative CD8 cells positively selected for CCR7 made up the naive population, which excluded terminally differentiated effector memory CD45RA+ cells. The data were produced by immunoSEQ multiplex PCR, yet TCRdb's version contains in-frame clones alone and is incomplete. The top ten hold about 1.5% of the sample, which has about 2,100,000 clones, about 93% seen once. The material sequenced was naive CD8+ T cells from PBMCs. Source of these receptors: a man between 18 and 29 years old in good health. Some clones in this sample may be carry-over from other donors' samples.

The rearrangement links TRBV27 to TRBJ2-5; TRBD2 agrees at 10 bases. Germline V lookup: CDR1 MNHEY, CDR2 SMNVEV (reference sequence). J lost 4 bases, V lost 1 base, and 12 bases had no gene match. CDR3 length: 18 residues. The CDR3 spells CASSLLGPTGTSAETQYF. In DNA, the CDR3 is TGTGCCAGCAGTTTATTGGGGCCGACCGGGACTAGCGCAGAGACCCAGTACTTC.

The chain combines TRBV29-1 with TRBJ2-2; 9 bases map to TRBD1. CDR3 length: 14 amino acids. Germline assignment: CDR1 SQVTM and CDR2 ANQGSEA. The ends lost 8 bases at V and 5 bases at J; junction bases unmatched: 9. The CDR3: CSIQEGTGTGELFF. Written as DNA, the CDR3 is TGCAGCATACAAGAAGGGACAGGGACCGGGGAGCTGTTTTTT.

The gene calls are TRBV4-1 and TRBJ1-1, with D unresolved. Trimming stripped 1 base from V and 0 bases from J, with 9 bases between. The CDR3 spans 15 residues. Germline lookup yields CDR1 MGHRA and CDR2 YSYEKL. For the CDR3, the DNA is TGCGCCAGCAGCCAAGTTGGGCTCATGAACACTGAAGCTTTCTTT. Protein sequence: CASSQVGLMNTEAFF.

In regard to this clone: Other DNA variants within this sample encode the same CDR3. The V and J genes are TRBV7-3 and TRBJ2-1; TRBD2 matches at 8 bases. Germline V gene data show CDR1 as SGHTA and CDR2 as FQGTGA. This CDR3 is built from 15 residues. Trimming cost V 2 bases and J 4 bases; bases outside gene matches: 4. In DNA form, the CDR3 reads TGTGCCAGCAGCTTATCAGCGGGAGTGTACAATGAGCAGTTCTTC. It yields the protein CASSLSAGVYNEQFF.

The chain recombines TRBV7-8 with TRBJ2-3; a possible D gene is TRBD1 (6 bases). CDR1 SGHVS and CDR2 FQNEAQ come from the germline V gene. CDR3 length: 15 residues. V was clipped by 4 bases and J by 5 bases, with 16 bases between them. The CDR3 coding sequence is TGTGCCAGCAGCTGGAGACAGGCCGTGGTAGATACGCAGTATTTT. It encodes CASSWRQAVVDTQYF. The full variable domain, in which reference TRBV7-8 and TRBJ2-3 provide the parts outside the CDR3, is GAGVSQSPRYKVAKRGQDVALRCDPISGHVSLFWYQQALGQGPEFLTYFQNEAQLDKSGLPSDRFFAERPEGSVSTLKIQRTQQEDSAVYLCASSWRQAVVDTQYFGPGTRLTVL.

In nucleotides, the CDR3 is TGCGCCAGCAGCCAAGATGGGAACAGGGGTAGCGAGCAGTACTTC. Residues: CASSQDGNRGSEQYF. The chain is built from TRBV4-1 and TRBJ2-7; 7 bases are shared with TRBD1. Germline-derived CDR1 and CDR2 are MGHRA and YSYEKL. CDR3 length: 15 residues. V was clipped by 0 bases and J by 6 bases; unmatched bases: 8.

The chain is built from TRBV13 and TRBJ1-2; 12 bases agree with TRBD1. The CDR3 covers 16 residues. J was trimmed by 2 bases and V by 5 bases; bases with no gene match: 6. The V gene's germline CDR1 is PRHDT and CDR2 FYEKMQ (reference sequence). CDR3 loop: CASSPFGTGGNYGYTF. The DNA of the CDR3 is TGTGCCAGCAGCCCCTTCGGGACAGGGGGCAACTATGGCTACACCTTC.

About this clone: Other DNA sequences of this sample code for an identical CDR3. The rearrangement uses TRBV27 and TRBJ2-7; the D is unclear. The germline V gene has CDR1 MNHEY and CDR2 SMNVEV (reference sequence). The CDR3 has 13 amino acids. Trimming pared 4 bases from V and 0 bases from J, leaving 7 bases between. CDR3 amino acids: CASSYGLSYEQYF. CDR3 DNA sequence: TGTGCCAGCAGTTACGGCCTCTCCTACGAGCAGTACTTC.

This sequence joins TRBV27 and TRBJ2-1; tentative D call: TRBD2 (5 bases). This CDR3 spans 13 amino acids. V was trimmed by 8 bases and J by 1 base, leaving 9 bases between them. The germline gives CDR1 MNHEY, CDR2 SMNVEV (reference sequence). This CDR3 reads CASGSGSYNEQFF. As DNA, the CDR3 is TGTGCCAGCGGGAGTGGGTCCTACAATGAGCAGTTCTTC.

The CDR3 nucleotides are TGTGCCAGCAGTTCAAGGCAGGGGTCGATCGAGCAGTACTTC. Translated, it gives CASSSRQGSIEQYF. V usage is TRBV6-5 and J usage is TRBJ2-7; D perhaps matches TRBD1 (6 bases). Per germline, CDR1 MNHEY and CDR2 SVGAGI. The germline V and J ends were trimmed by 4 bases and 6 bases, with 16 bases remaining between them. There are 14 residues in the CDR3.

Points on this clone: The same CDR3 also results from other DNA sequences found in this sample. V usage is TRBV19 and J usage is TRBJ1-5, with a possible D match to TRBD1 (6 bases). The germline V and J ends were trimmed by 3 bases and 1 base, with 10 bases remaining between them. The CDR3 has 15 residues. CDR1 is LNHDA and CDR2 is SQIVND in the germline V gene (reference sequence). The CDR3 sequence: CASSITGRSNQPQHF. The DNA for the CDR3 is TGTGCCAGTAGTATTACAGGGCGAAGCAATCAGCCCCAGCATTTT.

The chain uses TRBV27 and TRBJ2-2; 10 bases fit TRBD1. The CDR3 length is 15 residues. Trimming at V came to 7 bases and at J to 4 bases, leaving 6 bases not matched to a gene. CDR1 and CDR2 (germline): MNHEY, SMNVEV (reference sequence). CDR3 sequence reads: CASTPGTGATGELFF. The CDR3 DNA sequence: TGTGCCAGCACCCCGGGGACAGGGGCCACCGGGGAGCTGTTTTTT.

The J gene is TRBJ1-2, the V gene TRBV7-8, with a tentative D call TRBD1 (6 bases). The germline CDR1 and CDR2 sequences are SGHVS and FQNEAQ. With 1 base removed from V and 4 bases from J, the gap between germline ends came to 19 bases. The CDR3 covers 17 residues. The CDR3 DNA sequence: TGTGCCAGCAGCTTAGAAGGCCGAAGGACAGCCCCCTATGGCTACACCTTC. Translated, it gives CASSLEGRRTAPYGYTF. The variable domain in full, completed from reference TRBV7-8 and TRBJ1-2, reads GAGVSQSPRYKVAKRGQDVALRCDPISGHVSLFWYQQALGQGPEFLTYFQNEAQLDKSGLPSDRFFAERPEGSVSTLKIQRTQQEDSAVYLCASSLEGRRTAPYGYTFGSGTRLTVV.

The chain uses TRBV27 and TRBJ2-7; possibly TRBD2 for D (6 bases). Trimming left V 1 base short and J 3 bases short, with 13 bases between. Germline V lookup: CDR1 MNHEY, CDR2 SMNVEV (reference sequence). The CDR3 spans 15 residues. The CDR3 DNA sequence: TGTGCCAGCAGTTTATTTCCCGGGGGTGGCTACGAGCAGTACTTC. Translating gives CASSLFPGGGYEQYF.

The chain has TRBV7-3 and TRBJ1-1; a possible D gene is TRBD1 (6 bases). V dropped 4 bases and J dropped 1 base, with 22 bases sitting between them. This CDR3 is built from 18 residues. The germline V gene has CDR1 SGHTA and CDR2 FQGTGA. In DNA, the CDR3 is TGTGCCAGCAGCTCCAAGGAGGGGGGTCAAAGGAAGAACACTGAAGCTTTCTTT. Translated, it gives CASSSKEGGQRKNTEAFF.

V gene TRBV30 combines with J gene TRBJ2-3; possibly TRBD2 for D (5 bases). The CDR3 length is 13 residues. The germline CDR1 and CDR2 sequences are GTSNPN and SVGIG (reference sequence). V was clipped by 0 bases and J by 6 bases, with 10 bases between them. The CDR3 protein is CAWSVLASDTQYF. The CDR3 DNA is TGTGCCTGGAGTGTCCTAGCATCGGATACGCAGTATTTT.

The J gene is TRBJ2-5, the V gene TRBV6-5; 9 bases agree with TRBD1. Looked up from germline, CDR1 is MNHEY and CDR2 is SVGAGI. J lost 2 bases, V lost 4 bases, and 8 bases had no gene match. This CDR3 has 16 amino acids. CDR3 amino acids: CASSSIGQGSQETQYF. CDR3 sequence (DNA): TGTGCCAGCAGTTCGATCGGACAGGGGTCACAAGAGACCCAGTACTTC.

The V gene is TRBV28, the J gene TRBJ1-2; D ambiguous. Germline V gene data show CDR1 as MDHEN and CDR2 as SYDVKM. Trimming pared 5 bases from V and 6 bases from J, leaving 10 bases between. CDR3 size: 12 residues. The CDR3 DNA reads TGTGCCAGCAGTCCAGGACCGAATGGCTACACCTTC. Residues: CASSPGPNGYTF.